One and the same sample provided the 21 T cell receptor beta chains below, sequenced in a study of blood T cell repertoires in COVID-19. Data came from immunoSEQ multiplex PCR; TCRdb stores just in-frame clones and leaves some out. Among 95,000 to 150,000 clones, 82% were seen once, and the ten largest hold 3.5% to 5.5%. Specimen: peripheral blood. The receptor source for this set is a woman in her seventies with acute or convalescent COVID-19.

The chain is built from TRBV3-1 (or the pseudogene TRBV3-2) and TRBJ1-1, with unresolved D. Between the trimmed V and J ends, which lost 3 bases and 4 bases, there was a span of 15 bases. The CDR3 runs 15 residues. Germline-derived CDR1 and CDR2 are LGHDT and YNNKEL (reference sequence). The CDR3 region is CASSQAGAPSTEAFF. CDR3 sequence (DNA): TGTGCCAGCAGCCAGGCAGGTGCTCCTTCCACTGAAGCTTTCTTT.

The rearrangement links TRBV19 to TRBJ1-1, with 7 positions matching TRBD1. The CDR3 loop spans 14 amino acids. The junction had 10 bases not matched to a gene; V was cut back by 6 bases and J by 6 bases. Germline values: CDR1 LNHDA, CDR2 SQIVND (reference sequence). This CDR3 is CASSHRGGSAEAFF. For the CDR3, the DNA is TGTGCCAGTAGCCACAGGGGTGGCAGCGCTGAAGCTTTCTTT.

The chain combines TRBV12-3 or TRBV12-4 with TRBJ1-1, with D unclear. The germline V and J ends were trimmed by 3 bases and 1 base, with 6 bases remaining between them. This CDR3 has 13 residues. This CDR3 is CASSFNRNTEAFF. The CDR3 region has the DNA TGTGCCAGCAGTTTCAACAGGAACACTGAAGCTTTCTTT.

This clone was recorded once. In nucleotides, the CDR3 is TGTGCCAGCATGGGGGGAATCCCCACCGGGGAGCTGTTTTTT. The encoded protein is CASMGGIPTGELFF. The chain recombines TRBV2 with TRBJ2-2; D may be TRBD2 (6 bases). The CDR3 extends over 14 amino acids. Germline V gene data show CDR1 as SNHLY and CDR2 as FYNNEI. V lost 7 bases and J lost 4, with 13 bases in between.

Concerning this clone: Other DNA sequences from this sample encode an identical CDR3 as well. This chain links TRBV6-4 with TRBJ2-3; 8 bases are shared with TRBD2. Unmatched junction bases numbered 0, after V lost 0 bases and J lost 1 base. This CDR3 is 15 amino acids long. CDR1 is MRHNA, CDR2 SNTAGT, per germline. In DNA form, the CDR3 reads TGTGCCAGCAGTGACTCTAGCGGGGGCACAGATACGCAGTATTTT. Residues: CASSDSSGGTDTQYF.

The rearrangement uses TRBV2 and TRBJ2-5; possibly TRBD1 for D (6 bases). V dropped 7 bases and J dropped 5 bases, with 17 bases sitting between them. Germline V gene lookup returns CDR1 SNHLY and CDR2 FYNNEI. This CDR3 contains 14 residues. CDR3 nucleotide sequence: TGTGCCAGCATCTCAGGGGCGCGATGGGAGACCCAGTACTTC. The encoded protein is CASISGARWETQYF. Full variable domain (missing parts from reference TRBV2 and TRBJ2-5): EPEVTQTPSHQVTQMGQEVILRCVPISNHLYFYWYRQILGQKVEFLVSFYNNEISEKSEIFDDQFSVERPDGSNFTLKIRSTKLEDSAMYFCASISGARWETQYFGPGTRLLVL.

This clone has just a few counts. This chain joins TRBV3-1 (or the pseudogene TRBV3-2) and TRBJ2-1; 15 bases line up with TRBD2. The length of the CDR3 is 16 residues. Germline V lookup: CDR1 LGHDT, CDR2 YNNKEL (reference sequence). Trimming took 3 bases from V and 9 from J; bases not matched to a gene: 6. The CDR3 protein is CASSHGTSGGIGEQFF. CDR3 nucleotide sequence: TGTGCCAGCAGCCATGGGACTAGCGGGGGGATAGGTGAGCAGTTCTTC.

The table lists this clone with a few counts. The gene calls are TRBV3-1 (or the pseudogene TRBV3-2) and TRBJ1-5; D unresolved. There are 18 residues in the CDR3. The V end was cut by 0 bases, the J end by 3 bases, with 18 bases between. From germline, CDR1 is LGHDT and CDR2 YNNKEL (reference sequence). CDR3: CASSQDPESAGDNQPQHF. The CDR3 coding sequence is TGTGCCAGCAGCCAAGATCCTGAAAGTGCCGGGGACAATCAGCCCCAGCATTTT.

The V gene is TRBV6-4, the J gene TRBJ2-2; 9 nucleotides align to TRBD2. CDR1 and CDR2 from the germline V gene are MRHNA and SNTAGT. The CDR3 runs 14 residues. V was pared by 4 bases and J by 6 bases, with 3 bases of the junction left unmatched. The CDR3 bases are TGTGCCAGCAGTGGTAGCGGGGGAGCCGGGGAGCTGTTTTTT. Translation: CASSGSGGAGELFF.

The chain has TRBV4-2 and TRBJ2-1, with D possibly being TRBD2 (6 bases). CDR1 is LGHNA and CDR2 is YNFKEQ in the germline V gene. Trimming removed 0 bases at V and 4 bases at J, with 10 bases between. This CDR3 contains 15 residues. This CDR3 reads CASSQDSGGYNEQFF. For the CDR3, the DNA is TGTGCCAGCAGCCAAGATAGCGGAGGTTACAATGAGCAGTTCTTC.

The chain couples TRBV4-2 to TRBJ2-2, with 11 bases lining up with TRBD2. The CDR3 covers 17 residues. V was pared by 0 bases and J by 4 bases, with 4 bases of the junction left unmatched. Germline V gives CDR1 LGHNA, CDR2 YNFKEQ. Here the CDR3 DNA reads TGTGCCAGCAGCCAAGATAGCGGGGGGGCCGGCACCGGGGAGCTGTTTTTT. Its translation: CASSQDSGGAGTGELFF.

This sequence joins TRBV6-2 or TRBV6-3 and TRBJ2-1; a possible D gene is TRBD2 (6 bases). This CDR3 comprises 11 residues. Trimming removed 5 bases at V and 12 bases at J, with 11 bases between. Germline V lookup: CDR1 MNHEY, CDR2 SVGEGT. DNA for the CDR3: TGTGCCAGCAGTCCGGGGGTTCGGCAGTTCTTC. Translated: CASSPGVRQFF.

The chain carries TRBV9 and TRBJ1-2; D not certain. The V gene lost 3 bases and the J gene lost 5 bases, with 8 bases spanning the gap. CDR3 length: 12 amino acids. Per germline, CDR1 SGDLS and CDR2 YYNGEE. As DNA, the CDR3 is TGTGCCAGCAGCGCCGGACTGTATGGCTACACCTTC. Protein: CASSAGLYGYTF.

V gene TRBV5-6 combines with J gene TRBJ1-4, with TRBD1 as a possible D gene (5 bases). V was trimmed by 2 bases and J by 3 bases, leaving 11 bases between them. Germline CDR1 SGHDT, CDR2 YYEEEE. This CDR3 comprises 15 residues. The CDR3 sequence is CASSLDSRANEKLFF. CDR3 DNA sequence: TGTGCCAGCAGCTTAGACAGTCGAGCTAATGAAAAACTGTTTTTT.

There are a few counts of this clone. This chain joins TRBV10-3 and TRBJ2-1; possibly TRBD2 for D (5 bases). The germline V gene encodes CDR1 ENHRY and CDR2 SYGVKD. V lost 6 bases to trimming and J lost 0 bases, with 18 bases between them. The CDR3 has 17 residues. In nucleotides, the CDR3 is TGTGCCATCAGGACGACCCTCGGGGTGAGCTCCTACAATGAGCAGTTCTTC. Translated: CAIRTTLGVSSYNEQFF.

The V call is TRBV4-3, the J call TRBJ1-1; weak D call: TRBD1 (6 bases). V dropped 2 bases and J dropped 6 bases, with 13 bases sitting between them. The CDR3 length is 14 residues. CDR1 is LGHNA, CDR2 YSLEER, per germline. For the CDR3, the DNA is TGCGCCAGCAGCCAAATTGGGACACACGCTGAAGCTTTCTTT. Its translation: CASSQIGTHAEAFF.

The CDR3 loop is CASSPAGTNYGYTF. The CDR3 DNA reads TGTGCCAGCAGCCCGGCCGGGACTAACTATGGCTACACCTTC. J is TRBJ1-2 and V is TRBV6-5, with no clear D. The V end was cut by 6 bases, the J end by 0 bases, with 11 bases between. From germline, CDR1 is MNHEY and CDR2 SVGAGI. The CDR3 loop spans 14 amino acids.

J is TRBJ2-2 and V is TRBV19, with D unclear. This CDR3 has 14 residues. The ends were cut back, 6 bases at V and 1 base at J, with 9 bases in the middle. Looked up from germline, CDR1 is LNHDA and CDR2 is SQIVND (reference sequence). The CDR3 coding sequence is TGTGCCAGTAGGTACAGATGGAACACCGGGGAGCTGTTTTTT. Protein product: CASRYRWNTGELFF. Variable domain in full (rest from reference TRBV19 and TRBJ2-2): DGGITQSPKYLFRKEGQNVTLSCEQNLNHDAMYWYRQDPGQGLRLIYYSQIVNDFQKGDIAEGYSVSREKKESFPLTVTSAQKNPTAFYLCASRYRWNTGELFFGEGSRLTVL.

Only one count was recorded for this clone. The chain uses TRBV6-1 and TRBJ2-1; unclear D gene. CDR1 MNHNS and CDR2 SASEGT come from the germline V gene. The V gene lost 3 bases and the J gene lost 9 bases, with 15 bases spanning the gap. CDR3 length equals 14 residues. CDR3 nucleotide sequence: TGTGCCAGCAGTGACCTGACTTTTACGGGTGAGCAGTTCTTC. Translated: CASSDLTFTGEQFF.

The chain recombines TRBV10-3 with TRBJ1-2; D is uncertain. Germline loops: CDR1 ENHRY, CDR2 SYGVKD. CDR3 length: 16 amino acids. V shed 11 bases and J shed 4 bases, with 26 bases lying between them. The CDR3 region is CAALQDSLGYGYGYTF. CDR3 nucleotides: TGTGCCGCGCTTCAGGACTCCCTGGGGTACGGCTATGGCTACACCTTC.

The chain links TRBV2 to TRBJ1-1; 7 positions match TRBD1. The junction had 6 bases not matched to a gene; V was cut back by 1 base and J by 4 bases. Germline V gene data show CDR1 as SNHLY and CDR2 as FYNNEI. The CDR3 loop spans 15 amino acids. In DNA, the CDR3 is TGTGCCAGCAGTGAAGAAGGGGGCGCGGGCACTGAAGCTTTCTTT. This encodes CASSEEGGAGTEAFF.